The next 21 T cell receptor beta chains were all read from a single sample in a study of neurological immune-mediated disorders. TCRdb used MiXCR to reprocess the 5' RACE reads, holding one entry per CDR3 protein. The data contain tens of thousands of distinct CDR3 sequences, roughly 14% of them singletons. Sample: PBMCs. Receptor source: a woman between 45 and 60 years old in good health.

Comment on this clonotype: The junction differs from germline at one of its ends, possibly a read error. The V call is TRBV27, the J call TRBJ2-7, with unresolved D. Germline CDR1 MNHEY, CDR2 SMNVEV (reference sequence). This CDR3 contains 14 residues. CDR3 sequence reads: CASSLWLFPYEQYF. In DNA, the CDR3 is TGTGCCAGCAGTCTCTGGCTGTTTCCCTACGAGCAGTACTTT.

This clonotype appeared many times. V is TRBV7-2 and J is TRBJ1-4, with TRBD1 matching 7 bases. CDR3 length: 14 residues. Trimming cost V 4 bases and J 8 bases; bases outside gene matches: 7. Germline V gene data show CDR1 as SGHTA and CDR2 as FQGNSA. This CDR3 reads CASSSQGTGEKLFF. For the CDR3, the DNA is TGTGCCAGCAGCTCACAGGGGACCGGGGAAAAACTGTTTTTT.

This clonotype was detected ten times or more. This CDR3 reads CASSLPGVTSGANVLTF. For the CDR3, the DNA is TGCGCCAGCAGCTTGCCGGGGGTGACTTCTGGGGCCAACGTCCTGACTTTC. The chain carries TRBV5-1 and TRBJ2-6; TRBD2 might be the D (6 bases). Germline V gene lookup returns CDR1 SGHRS and CDR2 YFSETQ. The CDR3 totals 17 residues. Deletions cut 1 base from V and 1 base from J, with 12 bases between.

This clonotype has ten or more counts. The chain couples TRBV5-1 to TRBJ2-3, with D maybe TRBD1 (6 bases). Trimming removed 4 bases from V and 2 bases from J, with 11 bases in between. The CDR3 has 14 amino acids. Germline CDR1 reads SGHRS; CDR2 reads YFSETQ. CDR3 nucleotide sequence: TGCGCCAGCAGCGGGGGCAAGTACACAGATACGCAGTATTTT. Translated: CASSGGKYTDTQYF.

In regard to this clonotype: Germline and junction disagree at one end, which may indicate a read error. This chain links TRBV20-1 with TRBJ2-7, with TRBD1 matching 7 bases. This CDR3 region has 15 residues. Per germline, CDR1 DFQATT and CDR2 SNEGSKA (reference sequence). CDR3 coding DNA: TGCAGTGCTAGAGGTTGGGACAGATGGACGAGCGAGCAGTCCTTC. It is translated as CSARGWDRWTSEQSF.

This clonotype was picked up many times. The V and J genes are TRBV6-6 and TRBJ2-7; tentatively, D is TRBD2 (5 bases). CDR3 length: 14 amino acids. Trimming shortened V by 6 bases and J by 0 bases, and 12 bases separated the two germline ends. Germline CDR1 MNHNY, CDR2 SVGAGI (reference sequence). The CDR3 reads CASRTTTTSYEQYF. The CDR3, as DNA: TGTGCCAGCAGGACTACAACGACCTCCTACGAGCAGTACTTC.

Many counts were recorded for this clonotype. The chain joins TRBV24-1 to TRBJ2-3, with D perhaps matching TRBD1 (6 bases). Trimming left V 3 bases short and J 1 base short, with 7 bases between. The CDR3 extends over 14 amino acids. Germline assignment: CDR1 KGHDR and CDR2 SFDVKD. The CDR3 spells CATSDRTGTDTQYF. CDR3 bases: TGTGCCACCAGTGATCGGACAGGCACAGATACGCAGTATTTT.

This clonotype came up many times. The rearrangement joins TRBV3-1 to TRBJ1-2, with 7 bases that match TRBD1. The V and J ends lost 4 bases and 10 bases, in that order; junction bases with no gene match: 6. The CDR3 is made up of 12 amino acids. Germline CDR1 and CDR2: LGHDT and YNNKEL (reference sequence). This CDR3 reads CASSPRDSYYTF. In nucleotides, the CDR3 is TGTGCCAGCAGCCCTCGGGACAGCTACTACACCTTC.

This clonotype was counted at least ten times. V and J are TRBV25-1 and TRBJ1-1, with a possible D match to TRBD1 (5 bases). Trimming stripped 8 bases from V and 10 bases from J, with 17 bases between. Germline-derived CDR1 and CDR2 are MGHDK and SYGVNS. The length of the CDR3 is 12 residues. CDR3 residues: CASGSLGDGAFF. DNA for the CDR3: TGTGCCAGCGGTAGTCTAGGGGACGGAGCTTTCTTT.

The table lists this clonotype with many counts. This rearrangement joins TRBV12-3 or TRBV12-4 to TRBJ2-7, with no clear D. This CDR3 spans 14 amino acids. V lost 6 bases to trimming and J lost 1 base, with 13 bases between them. CDR3 protein: CASSPRSHSYEQYF. The CDR3 DNA is TGTGCCAGCAGCCCTCGGTCCCATTCCTACGAGCAGTACTTC.

The sample holds many counts of this clonotype. The rearrangement links TRBV5-1 to TRBJ2-1; D ambiguous. Germline values: CDR1 SGHRS, CDR2 YFSETQ. Trimming stripped 2 bases from V and 3 bases from J, with 9 bases between. The CDR3 runs 14 residues. This CDR3 is CASSFSSDYNEQFF. The CDR3 coding sequence is TGCGCCAGCAGCTTTAGTTCAGACTACAATGAGCAGTTCTTC.

The rearrangement joins TRBV12-3 or TRBV12-4 to TRBJ2-3; no clear D. V dropped 6 bases and J dropped 6 bases, with 10 bases sitting between them. The CDR3 consists of 12 residues. The CDR3 sequence is CASSPSVDTQYF. The CDR3 region has the DNA TGTGCCAGCAGCCCATCCGTGGATACGCAGTATTTT.

This clonotype was observed at least ten times. The chain employs TRBV7-2 and TRBJ1-2; D is possibly TRBD1 (5 bases). The V end lost 5 bases, the J end lost 6 bases, and 25 bases lay between the germline ends. The CDR3 runs 17 residues. Looked up from germline, CDR1 is SGHTA and CDR2 is FQGNSA. The CDR3 DNA is TGTGCCAGCAGCGTTAAGGGGTTGGGGGGGAAGTGGAATGGCTACACCTTC. It is translated as CASSVKGLGGKWNGYTF.

This clonotype came up many times. This chain joins TRBV5-1 and TRBJ2-1; D ambiguous. CDR1 is SGHRS, CDR2 YFSETQ, per germline. V was cut by 4 bases and J by 8 bases, with 7 bases left in between. The CDR3 spans 11 residues. CDR3 amino acids: CASSPDDEQFF. As DNA, the CDR3 is TGCGCCAGCAGCCCAGACGATGAGCAGTTCTTC.

This clonotype was picked up many times. DNA of the CDR3: TGCGCCAGCAGCCTCCCTAGCGGGACCTATGAGCAGTTCTTC. Protein: CASSLPSGTYEQFF. The genes are TRBV5-1 and TRBJ2-1, with 9 bases matching TRBD2. This CDR3 is built from 14 residues. J gave up 8 bases and V 4 bases, and 7 bases lay outside the gene matches. CDR1 is SGHRS and CDR2 is YFSETQ in the germline V gene.

This clonotype was seen repeatedly, ten times or more. The CDR3 here is CSARVGTQNSPLHF. For the CDR3, the DNA is TGCAGTGCTAGAGTCGGAACCCAGAATTCACCCCTCCACTTT. V and J are TRBV20-1 and TRBJ1-6; no reliable D call. CDR3 length equals 14 residues. Germline V gene lookup returns CDR1 DFQATT and CDR2 SNEGSKA (reference sequence). Deletions cut 1 base from V and 7 bases from J, with 11 bases between.

At least ten counts were recorded for this clonotype. The V gene is TRBV5-1, the J gene TRBJ1-5; possibly TRBD1 for D (6 bases). The V end was cut by 4 bases, the J end by 3 bases, with 11 bases between. This CDR3 region has 14 residues. Germline assignment: CDR1 SGHRS and CDR2 YFSETQ. The CDR3 reads CASSPQGPNQPQHF. CDR3 sequence (DNA): TGCGCCAGCAGCCCACAGGGCCCCAATCAGCCCCAGCATTTT.

This clonotype was recorded many times. The chain employs TRBV24-1 and TRBJ2-1; 10 nucleotides agree with TRBD2. V was pared by 5 bases and J by 11 bases, with 14 bases of the junction left unmatched. Germline V CDR1 and CDR2: KGHDR, SFDVKD. The CDR3 runs 16 residues. CDR3 sequence reads: CATSVGTSGDGGKQFF. CDR3 nucleotide sequence: TGTGCCACCAGTGTTGGAACTAGCGGGGATGGGGGGAAGCAGTTCTTC.

This clonotype was counted many times. The CDR3 here is CASSPGLAGGTGELFF. In DNA, the CDR3 is TGTGCCAGCAGCCCTGGGCTTGCAGGAGGCACCGGGGAGCTGTTTTTT. The chain uses TRBV3-1 and TRBJ2-2; tentative D call: TRBD2 (5 bases). Per germline, CDR1 LGHDT and CDR2 YNNKEL (reference sequence). Trimming removed 4 bases at V and 4 bases at J, with 16 bases between. The CDR3 is made up of 16 amino acids.

This clonotype was seen ten or more times. This chain links TRBV11-3 with TRBJ2-4; 11 nucleotides line up with TRBD2. After removal of 0 bases from V and 0 bases from J, the junction contained 10 bases not matched to a gene. From germline, CDR1 is SGHNT and CDR2 YENEEA. The CDR3 is made up of 20 amino acids. In nucleotides, the CDR3 is TGTGCCAGCAGCTTAGATGGCCTAGCGGGAGGCTCCCTAGCCAAAAACATTCAGTACTTC. This sequence encodes CASSLDGLAGGSLAKNIQYF.

There are many counts of this clonotype. This chain uses TRBV7-8 with TRBJ2-7; D remains unclear. V lost 5 bases to trimming and J lost 3 bases, with 8 bases between them. This CDR3 contains 12 residues. The germline V gene has CDR1 SGHVS and CDR2 FQNEAQ. DNA of the CDR3: TGTGCCAGCAGCCTTCAGAACTACGAGCAGTACTTC. This codes for CASSLQNYEQYF.